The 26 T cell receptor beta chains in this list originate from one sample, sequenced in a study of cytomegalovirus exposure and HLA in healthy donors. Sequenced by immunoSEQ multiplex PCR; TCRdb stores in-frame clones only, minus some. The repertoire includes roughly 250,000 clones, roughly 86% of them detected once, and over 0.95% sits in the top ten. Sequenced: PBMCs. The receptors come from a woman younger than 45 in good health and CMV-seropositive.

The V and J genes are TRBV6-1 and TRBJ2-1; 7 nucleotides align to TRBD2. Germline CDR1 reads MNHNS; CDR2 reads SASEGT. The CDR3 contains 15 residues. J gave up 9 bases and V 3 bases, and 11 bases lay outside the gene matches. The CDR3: CASSDRTAWGGEQFF. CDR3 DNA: TGTGCCAGCAGTGATCGGACGGCTTGGGGGGGTGAGCAGTTCTTC.

CDR3 nucleotides: TGTGCCAGCAGTTTATTTGTTAGCGGGAGAACAGATACGCAGTATTTT. This codes for CASSLFVSGRTDTQYF. The V and J genes are TRBV28 and TRBJ2-3; TRBD2 matches at 9 bases. V was pared by 1 base and J by 3 bases, with 5 bases of the junction left unmatched. Germline V gene sequence: CDR1 MDHEN, CDR2 SYDVKM. The CDR3 runs to 16 residues.

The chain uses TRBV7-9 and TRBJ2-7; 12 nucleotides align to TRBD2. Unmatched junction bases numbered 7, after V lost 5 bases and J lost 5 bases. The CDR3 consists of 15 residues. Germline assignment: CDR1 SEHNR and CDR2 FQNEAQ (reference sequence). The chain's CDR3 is CASSTRLAGANEQYF. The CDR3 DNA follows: TGTGCCAGCAGCACCAGACTAGCGGGAGCGAACGAGCAGTACTTC.

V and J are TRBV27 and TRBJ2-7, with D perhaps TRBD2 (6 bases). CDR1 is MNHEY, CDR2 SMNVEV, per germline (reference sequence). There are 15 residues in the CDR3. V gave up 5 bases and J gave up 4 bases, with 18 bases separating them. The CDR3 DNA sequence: TGTGCCAGCAGTCTCCGGGGGAGCCTAGGGTACGAGCAGTACTTC. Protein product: CASSLRGSLGYEQYF.

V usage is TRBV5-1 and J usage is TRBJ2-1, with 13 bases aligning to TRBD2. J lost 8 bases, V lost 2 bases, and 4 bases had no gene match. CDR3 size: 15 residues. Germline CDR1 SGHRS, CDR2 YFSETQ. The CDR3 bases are TGCGCCAGCAGCTTTACTAGCGGGAGGGCCGATGAGCAGTTCTTC. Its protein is CASSFTSGRADEQFF.

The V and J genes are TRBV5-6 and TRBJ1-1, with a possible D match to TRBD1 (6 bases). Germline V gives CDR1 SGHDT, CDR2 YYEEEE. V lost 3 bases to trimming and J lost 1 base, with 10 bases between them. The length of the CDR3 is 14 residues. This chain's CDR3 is CASSYRGQNTEAFF. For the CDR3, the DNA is TGTGCCAGCAGCTACCGGGGACAGAACACTGAAGCTTTCTTT.

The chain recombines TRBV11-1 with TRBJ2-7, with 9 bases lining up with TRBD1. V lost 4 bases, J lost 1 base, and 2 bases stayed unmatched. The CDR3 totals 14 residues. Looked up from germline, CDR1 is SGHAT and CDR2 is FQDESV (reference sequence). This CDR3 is CASSWDRVSYEQYF. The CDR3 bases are TGTGCCAGCAGCTGGGACAGGGTTTCCTACGAGCAGTACTTC.

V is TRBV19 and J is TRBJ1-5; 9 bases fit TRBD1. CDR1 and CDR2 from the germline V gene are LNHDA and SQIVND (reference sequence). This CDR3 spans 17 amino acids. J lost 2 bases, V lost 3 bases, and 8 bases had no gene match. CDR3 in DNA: TGTGCCAGTAGTATCCGTACAGGGGGCATCGGCAATCAGCCCCAGCATTTT. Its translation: CASSIRTGGIGNQPQHF.

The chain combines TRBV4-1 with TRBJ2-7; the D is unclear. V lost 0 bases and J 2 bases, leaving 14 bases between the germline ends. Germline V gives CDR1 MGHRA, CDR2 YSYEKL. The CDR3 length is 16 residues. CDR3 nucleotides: TGCGCCAGCAGCCAAGATTTCGGCAGGCCGACCTACGAGCAGTACTTC. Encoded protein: CASSQDFGRPTYEQYF.

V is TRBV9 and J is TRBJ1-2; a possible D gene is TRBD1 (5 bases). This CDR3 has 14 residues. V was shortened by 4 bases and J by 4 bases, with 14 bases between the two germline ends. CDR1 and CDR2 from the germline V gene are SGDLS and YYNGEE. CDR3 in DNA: TGTGCCAGCAGCCCCCGGGGCGGGGCCTATGGCTACACCTTC. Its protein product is CASSPRGGAYGYTF. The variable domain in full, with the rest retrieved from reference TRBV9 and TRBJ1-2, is DSGVTQTPKHLITATGQRVTLRCSPRSGDLSVYWYQQSLDQGLQFLIQYYNGEERAKGNILERFSAQQFPDLHSELNLSSLELGDSALYFCASSPRGGAYGYTFGSGTRLTVV.

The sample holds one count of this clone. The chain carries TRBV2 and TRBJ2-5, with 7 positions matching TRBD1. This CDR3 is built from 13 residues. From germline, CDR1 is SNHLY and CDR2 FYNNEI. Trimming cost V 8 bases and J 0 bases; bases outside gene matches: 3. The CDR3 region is CASLDRYQETQYF. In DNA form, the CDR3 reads TGTGCCAGCCTGGACAGGTACCAAGAGACCCAGTACTTC. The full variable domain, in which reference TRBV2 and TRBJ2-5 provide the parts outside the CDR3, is EPEVTQTPSHQVTQMGQEVILRCVPISNHLYFYWYRQILGQKVEFLVSFYNNEISEKSEIFDDQFSVERPDGSNFTLKIRSTKLEDSAMYFCASLDRYQETQYFGPGTRLLVL.

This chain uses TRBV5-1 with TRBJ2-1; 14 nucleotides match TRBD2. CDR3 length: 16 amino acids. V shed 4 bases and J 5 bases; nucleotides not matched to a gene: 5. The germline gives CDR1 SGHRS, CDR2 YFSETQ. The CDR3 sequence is CASSRRLAGGNNEQFF. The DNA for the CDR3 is TGCGCCAGCAGCCGGAGACTAGCGGGAGGGAACAATGAGCAGTTCTTC.

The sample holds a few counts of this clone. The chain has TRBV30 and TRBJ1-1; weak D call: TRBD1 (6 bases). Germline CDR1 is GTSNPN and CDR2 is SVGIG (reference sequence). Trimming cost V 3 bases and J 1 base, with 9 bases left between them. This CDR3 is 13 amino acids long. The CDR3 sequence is CAWSGTPNTEAFF. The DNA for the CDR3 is TGTGCCTGGAGCGGGACACCGAACACTGAAGCTTTCTTT.

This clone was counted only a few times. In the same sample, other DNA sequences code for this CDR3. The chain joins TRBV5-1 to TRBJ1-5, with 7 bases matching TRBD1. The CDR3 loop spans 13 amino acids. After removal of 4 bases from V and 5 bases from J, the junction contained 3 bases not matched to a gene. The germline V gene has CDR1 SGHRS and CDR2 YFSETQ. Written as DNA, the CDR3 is TGCGCCAGCAGCCTTGACAGGGATCAGCCCCAGCATTTT. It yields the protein CASSLDRDQPQHF.

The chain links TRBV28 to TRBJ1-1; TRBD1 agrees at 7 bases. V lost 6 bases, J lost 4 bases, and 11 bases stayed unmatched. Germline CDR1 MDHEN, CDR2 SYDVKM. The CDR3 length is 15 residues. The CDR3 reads CASSPRQGGGTEAFF. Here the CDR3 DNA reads TGTGCCAGCAGCCCACGACAGGGTGGGGGCACTGAAGCTTTCTTT.

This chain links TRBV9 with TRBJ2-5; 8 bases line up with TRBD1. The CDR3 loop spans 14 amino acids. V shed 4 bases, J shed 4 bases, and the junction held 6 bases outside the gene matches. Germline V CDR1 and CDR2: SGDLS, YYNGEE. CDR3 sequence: CASSPDRGGETQYF. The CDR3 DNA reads TGTGCCAGCAGCCCCGACAGGGGAGGAGAGACCCAGTACTTC. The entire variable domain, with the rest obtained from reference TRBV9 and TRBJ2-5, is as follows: DSGVTQTPKHLITATGQRVTLRCSPRSGDLSVYWYQQSLDQGLQFLIQYYNGEERAKGNILERFSAQQFPDLHSELNLSSLELGDSALYFCASSPDRGGETQYFGPGTRLLVL.

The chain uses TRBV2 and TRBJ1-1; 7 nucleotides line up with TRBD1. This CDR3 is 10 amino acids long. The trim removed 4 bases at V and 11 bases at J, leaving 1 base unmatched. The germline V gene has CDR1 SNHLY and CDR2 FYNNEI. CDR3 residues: CASSGDSAFF. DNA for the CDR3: TGTGCCAGCAGTGGGGACAGCGCTTTCTTT. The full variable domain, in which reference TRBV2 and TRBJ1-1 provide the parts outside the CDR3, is EPEVTQTPSHQVTQMGQEVILRCVPISNHLYFYWYRQILGQKVEFLVSFYNNEISEKSEIFDDQFSVERPDGSNFTLKIRSTKLEDSAMYFCASSGDSAFFGQGTRLTVV.

This chain's CDR3 is CASSPGLAGYTYEQYF. CDR3 DNA: TGTGCCAGCAGCCCCGGACTAGCGGGATACACCTACGAGCAGTACTTC. The chain uses TRBV5-4 and TRBJ2-7; 12 nucleotides line up with TRBD2. With 4 bases clipped from V and 2 bases from J, the junction kept 7 bases outside the gene matches. Germline CDR1 reads SGHNT; CDR2 reads YYREEE (reference sequence). The CDR3 is 16 amino acids.

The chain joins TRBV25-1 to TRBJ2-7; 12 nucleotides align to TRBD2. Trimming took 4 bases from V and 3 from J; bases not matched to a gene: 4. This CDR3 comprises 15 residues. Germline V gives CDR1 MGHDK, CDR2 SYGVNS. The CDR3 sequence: CASSGRLAGDYEQYF. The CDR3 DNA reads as TGTGCCAGCAGTGGAAGACTAGCGGGGGACTACGAGCAGTACTTC.

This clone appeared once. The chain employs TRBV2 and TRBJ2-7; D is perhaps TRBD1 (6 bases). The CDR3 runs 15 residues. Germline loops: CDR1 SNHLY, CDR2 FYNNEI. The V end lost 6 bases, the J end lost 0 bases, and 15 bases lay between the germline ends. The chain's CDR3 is CASRIRGYSSYEQYF. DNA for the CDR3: TGTGCCAGCAGAATCAGGGGCTACAGCTCCTACGAGCAGTACTTC.

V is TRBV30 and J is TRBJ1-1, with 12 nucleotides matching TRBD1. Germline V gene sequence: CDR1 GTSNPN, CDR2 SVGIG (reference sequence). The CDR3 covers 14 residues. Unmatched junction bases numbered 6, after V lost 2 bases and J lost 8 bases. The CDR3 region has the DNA TGTGCCTGGAGTCGCGGGACAGGGGGCGAAGAAGCTTTCTTT. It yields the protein CAWSRGTGGEEAFF.

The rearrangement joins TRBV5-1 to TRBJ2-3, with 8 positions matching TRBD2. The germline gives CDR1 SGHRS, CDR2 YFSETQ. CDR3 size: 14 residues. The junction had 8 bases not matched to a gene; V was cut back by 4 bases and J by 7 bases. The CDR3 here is CASSPGLAEYTQYF. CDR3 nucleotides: TGCGCCAGCAGCCCCGGACTAGCCGAATATACGCAGTATTTT.

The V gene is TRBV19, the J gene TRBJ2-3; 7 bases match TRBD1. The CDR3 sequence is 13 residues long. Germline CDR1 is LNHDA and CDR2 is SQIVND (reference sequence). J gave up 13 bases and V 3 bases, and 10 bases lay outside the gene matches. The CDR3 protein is CASSMRRQGHKYF. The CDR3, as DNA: TGTGCCAGTAGTATGCGTAGACAGGGCCATAAGTATTTT.

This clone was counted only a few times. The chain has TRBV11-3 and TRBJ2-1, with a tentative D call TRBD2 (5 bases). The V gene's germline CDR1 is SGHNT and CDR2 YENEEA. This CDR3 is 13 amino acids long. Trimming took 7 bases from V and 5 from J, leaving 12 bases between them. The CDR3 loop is CASTWTGNNEQFF. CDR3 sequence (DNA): TGTGCCAGCACCTGGACTGGAAACAATGAGCAGTTCTTC.

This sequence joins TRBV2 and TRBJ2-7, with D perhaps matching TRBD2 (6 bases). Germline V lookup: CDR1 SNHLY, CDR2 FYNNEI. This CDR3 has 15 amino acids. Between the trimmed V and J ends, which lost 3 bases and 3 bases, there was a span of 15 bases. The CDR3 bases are TGTGCCAGCAGTGATGGGGGTGGGCGGGACTACGAGCAGTACTTC. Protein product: CASSDGGGRDYEQYF.

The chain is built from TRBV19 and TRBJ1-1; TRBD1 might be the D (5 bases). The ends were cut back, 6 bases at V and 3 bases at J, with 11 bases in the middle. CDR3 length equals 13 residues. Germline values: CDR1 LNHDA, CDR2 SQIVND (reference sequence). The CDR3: CASSSDTYTEAFF. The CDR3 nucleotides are TGTGCCAGTAGCTCGGACACTTACACTGAAGCTTTCTTT.